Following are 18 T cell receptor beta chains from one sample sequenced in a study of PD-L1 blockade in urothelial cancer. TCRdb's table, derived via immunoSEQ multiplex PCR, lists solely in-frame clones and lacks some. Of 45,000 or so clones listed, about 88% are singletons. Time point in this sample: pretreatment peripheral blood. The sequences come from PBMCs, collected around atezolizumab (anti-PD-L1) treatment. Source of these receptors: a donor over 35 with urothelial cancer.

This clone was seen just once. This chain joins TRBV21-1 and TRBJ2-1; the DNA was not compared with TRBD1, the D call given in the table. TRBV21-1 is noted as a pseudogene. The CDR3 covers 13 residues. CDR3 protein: CASSKVGRNEQFF. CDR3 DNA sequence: TGTGCCAGCAGCAAAGTGGGGCGCAATGAGCAGTTCTTC.

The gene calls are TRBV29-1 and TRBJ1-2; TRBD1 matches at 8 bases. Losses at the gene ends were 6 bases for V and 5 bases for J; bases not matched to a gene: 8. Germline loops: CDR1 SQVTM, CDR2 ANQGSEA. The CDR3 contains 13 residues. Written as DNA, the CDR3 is TGCAGCGTCGCGACAGGGGTGGGGTATGGCTACACCTTC. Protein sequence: CSVATGVGYGYTF.

CDR3 nucleotides: TGTGCCAGCAGCCCCCGGACGCCGGGGGCCTACGAGCAGTACTTC. This translates into CASSPRTPGAYEQYF. This sequence joins TRBV11-3 and TRBJ2-7, with D possibly being TRBD2 (6 bases). V was trimmed by 5 bases and J by 2 bases, leaving 16 bases between them. This CDR3 comprises 15 residues. CDR1 is SGHNT and CDR2 is YENEEA in the germline V gene.

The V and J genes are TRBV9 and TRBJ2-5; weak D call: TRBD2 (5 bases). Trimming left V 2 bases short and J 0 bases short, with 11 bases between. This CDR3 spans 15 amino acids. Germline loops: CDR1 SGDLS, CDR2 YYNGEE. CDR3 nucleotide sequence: TGTGCCAGCAGCGTGGGCGGGCCACACCAAGAGACCCAGTACTTC. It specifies CASSVGGPHQETQYF. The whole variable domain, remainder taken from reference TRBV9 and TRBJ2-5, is DSGVTQTPKHLITATGQRVTLRCSPRSGDLSVYWYQQSLDQGLQFLIQYYNGEERAKGNILERFSAQQFPDLHSELNLSSLELGDSALYFCASSVGGPHQETQYFGPGTRLLVL.

The CDR3 nucleotides read TGTGCCAGCAGTTACACCAGTGCCCCGAATGAAAAACTGTTTTTT. It translates to CASSYTSAPNEKLFF. The chain uses TRBV6-5 and TRBJ1-4; no firm D call. Germline CDR1 is MNHEY and CDR2 is SVGAGI. The CDR3 spans 15 residues. With 2 bases removed from V and 5 bases from J, the gap between germline ends came to 12 bases.

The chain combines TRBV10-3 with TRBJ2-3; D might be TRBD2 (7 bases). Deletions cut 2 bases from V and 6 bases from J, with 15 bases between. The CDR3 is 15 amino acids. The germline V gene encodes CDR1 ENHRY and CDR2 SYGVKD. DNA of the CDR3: TGTGCCATCAGTGAGGCGGGGGCCGGGGGGGATACGCAGTATTTT. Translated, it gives CAISEAGAGGDTQYF.

CDR3 protein: CASSLVGPGVNTEAFF. For the CDR3, the DNA is TGCGCCAGCAGCTTGGTGGGGCCAGGGGTGAACACTGAAGCTTTCTTT. This chain joins TRBV5-1 and TRBJ1-1, with a weak D call TRBD1 (6 bases). Between the trimmed V and J ends, which lost 0 bases and 0 bases, there was a span of 12 bases. Germline lookup yields CDR1 SGHRS and CDR2 YFSETQ. This CDR3 has 16 residues.

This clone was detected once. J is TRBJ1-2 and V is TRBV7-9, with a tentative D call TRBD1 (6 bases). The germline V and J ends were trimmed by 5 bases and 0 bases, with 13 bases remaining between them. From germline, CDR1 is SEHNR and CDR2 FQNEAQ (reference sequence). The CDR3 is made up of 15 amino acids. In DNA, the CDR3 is TGTGCCAGCAGCCCGCAGGGGCAAGCTAACTATGGCTACACCTTC. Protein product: CASSPQGQANYGYTF.

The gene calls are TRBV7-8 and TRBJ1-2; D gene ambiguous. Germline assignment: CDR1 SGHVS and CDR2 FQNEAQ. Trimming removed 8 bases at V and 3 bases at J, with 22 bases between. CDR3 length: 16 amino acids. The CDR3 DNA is TGTGCCAGCGGGTACCCCGGGTGGAGGGTGTACTATGGCTACACCTTC. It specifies CASGYPGWRVYYGYTF. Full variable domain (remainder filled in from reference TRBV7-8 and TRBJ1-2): GAGVSQSPRYKVAKRGQDVALRCDPISGHVSLFWYQQALGQGPEFLTYFQNEAQLDKSGLPSDRFFAERPEGSVSTLKIQRTQQEDSAVYLCASGYPGWRVYYGYTFGSGTRLTVV.

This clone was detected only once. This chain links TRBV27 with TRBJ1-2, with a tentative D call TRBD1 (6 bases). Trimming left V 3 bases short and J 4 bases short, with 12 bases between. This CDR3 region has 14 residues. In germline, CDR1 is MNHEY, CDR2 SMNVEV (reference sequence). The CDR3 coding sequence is TGTGCCAGCAGTTTCTCAGGGGAAATCTATGGCTACACCTTC. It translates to CASSFSGEIYGYTF.

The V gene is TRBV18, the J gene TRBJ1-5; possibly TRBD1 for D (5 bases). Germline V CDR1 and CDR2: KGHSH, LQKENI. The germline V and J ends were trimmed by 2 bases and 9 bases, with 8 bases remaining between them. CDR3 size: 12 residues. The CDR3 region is CASSPAGGPQHF. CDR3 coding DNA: TGTGCCAGCTCACCAGCGGGGGGGCCCCAGCATTTT.

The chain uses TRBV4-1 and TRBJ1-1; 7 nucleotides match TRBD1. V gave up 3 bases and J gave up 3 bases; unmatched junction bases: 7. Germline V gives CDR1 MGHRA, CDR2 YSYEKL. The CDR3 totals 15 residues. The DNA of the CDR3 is TGCGCCAGCAGCCACCCCAACAGGGGCCACACTGAAGCTTTCTTT. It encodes CASSHPNRGHTEAFF.

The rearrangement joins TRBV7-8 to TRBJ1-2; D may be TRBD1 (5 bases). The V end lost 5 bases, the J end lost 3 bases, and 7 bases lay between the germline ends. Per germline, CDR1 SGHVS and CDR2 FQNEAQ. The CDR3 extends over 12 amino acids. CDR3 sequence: CASSGTHYGYTF. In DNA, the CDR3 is TGTGCCAGCAGCGGGACTCACTATGGCTACACCTTC. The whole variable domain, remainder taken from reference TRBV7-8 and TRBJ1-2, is GAGVSQSPRYKVAKRGQDVALRCDPISGHVSLFWYQQALGQGPEFLTYFQNEAQLDKSGLPSDRFFAERPEGSVSTLKIQRTQQEDSAVYLCASSGTHYGYTFGSGTRLTVV.

The CDR3 protein is CASSPLAGGPGEQYF. CDR3 coding DNA: TGCGCCAGCAGCCCCCTCGCGGGAGGGCCAGGTGAGCAGTACTTC. The chain links TRBV5-1 to TRBJ2-7; 9 nucleotides line up with TRBD2. V lost 4 bases, J lost 7 bases, and 12 bases stayed unmatched. The CDR3 consists of 15 residues. In germline, CDR1 is SGHRS, CDR2 YFSETQ.

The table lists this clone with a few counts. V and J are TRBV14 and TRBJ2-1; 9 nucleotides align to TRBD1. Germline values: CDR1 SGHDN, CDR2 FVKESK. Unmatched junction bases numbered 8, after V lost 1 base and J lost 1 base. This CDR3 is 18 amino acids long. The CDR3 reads CASSQAPGQGSSYNEQFF. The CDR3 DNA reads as TGTGCCAGCAGCCAAGCCCCAGGACAGGGGTCTTCCTACAATGAGCAGTTCTTC.

The CDR3 DNA is TGTGCCAGCTCACCAGCTGACGTTACTAGCGGCTCCTACGAGCAGTACTTC. This codes for CASSPADVTSGSYEQYF. The genes are TRBV18 and TRBJ2-7, with 8 bases identical to TRBD2. CDR1 and CDR2 (germline): KGHSH, LQKENI. The CDR3 is 17 amino acids. With 2 bases clipped from V and 0 bases from J, the junction kept 9 bases outside the gene matches.

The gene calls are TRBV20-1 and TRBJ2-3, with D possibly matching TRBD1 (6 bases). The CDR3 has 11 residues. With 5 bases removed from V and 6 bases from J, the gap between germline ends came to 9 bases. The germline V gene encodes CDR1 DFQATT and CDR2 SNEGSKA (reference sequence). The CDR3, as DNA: TGCAGTGCTCCACAGGGCGATACGCAGTATTTT. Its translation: CSAPQGDTQYF.

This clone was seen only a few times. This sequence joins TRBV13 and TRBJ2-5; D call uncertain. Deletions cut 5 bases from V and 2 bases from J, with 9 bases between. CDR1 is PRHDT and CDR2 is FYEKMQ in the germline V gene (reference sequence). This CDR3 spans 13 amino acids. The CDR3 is CASSPLGQETQYF. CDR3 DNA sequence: TGTGCCAGCAGCCCTCTAGGACAAGAGACCCAGTACTTC.